These T cell receptor beta chains were read from a single sample in a study of blood T cell repertoires in COVID-19. Using immunoSEQ multiplex PCR, the repertoire was profiled, and TCRdb retains in-frame clones only, with some absent. The sample shows 110,000 to 150,000 clones, approximately 83% of them seen only once. The specimen sequenced was peripheral blood. The receptors come from a woman aged 80 or over with acute or convalescent COVID-19. The CDR3 runs from the conserved cysteine through the conserved F or W. D genes are given only for firm matches. Expanded clones get a size class; other rows say once, few or many, or leave the size out.

j_gene,abundance,v_gene,d_gene,CDR3aa,CDR3nt
TRBJ2-7,.,TRBV2,TRBD1,CASRDRADEQYF,TGTGCCAGCCGGGACAGGGCGGACGAGCAGTACTTC
TRBJ2-2,.,TRBV2,.,CASTGTNTGELFF,TGTGCCAGCACCGGGACTAACACCGGGGAGCTGTTTTTT
TRBJ1-6,.,TRBV5-1,.,CASSLDTRQESSPLHF,TGCGCCAGCAGCTTGGACACCAGACAGGAGAGTTCACCCCTCCACTTT
TRBJ2-2,.,TRBV4-1,.,CASSPDDSAIAGELFF,TGCGCCAGCAGCCCGGACGATAGCGCAATAGCCGGGGAGCTGTTTTTT
TRBJ2-5,once,TRBV5-1,TRBD2,CASSSTSGDETQYF,TGCGCCAGCAGCTCAACTAGCGGGGACGAGACCCAGTACTTC
TRBJ1-1,.,TRBV6-2/TRBV6-3,TRBD1,CASSRDRDLAYTEAFF,TGTGCCAGCAGCCGTGACAGGGACCTTGCTTACACTGAAGCTTTCTTT
TRBJ1-1,.,TRBV3-1/TRBV3-2,TRBD1,CASRAGQGRTEAFF,TGTGCCAGCAGGGCGGGACAGGGTAGGACTGAAGCTTTCTTT
TRBJ1-2,.,TRBV19,.,CATKGGRVNYGYTF,TGTGCCACTAAGGGGGGGAGAGTAAACTATGGCTACACCTTC
TRBJ1-1,.,TRBV6-5,.,CASSFPGVRNTEAFF,TGTGCCAGCAGTTTTCCAGGGGTTCGGAACACTGAAGCTTTCTTT
TRBJ1-2,.,TRBV7-9,.,CASSPGRENGYTF,TGTGCCAGCAGCCCTGGGAGGGAAAATGGCTACACCTTC
TRBJ2-7,.,TRBV4-1,.,CASSHPQGTHAYEQYF,TGCGCCAGCAGCCATCCCCAGGGGACACACGCCTACGAGCAGTACTTC
TRBJ2-7,.,TRBV5-1,.,CASSLSNGDRSGQYF,TGCGCCAGCAGCTTATCGAACGGTGATCGGTCTGGGCAGTACTTC
TRBJ2-7,once,TRBV18,.,CASSPNYEQYF,TGTGCCAGCTCACCTAACTACGAGCAATACTTC
TRBJ1-2,few,TRBV6-2/TRBV6-3,.,CASSGQNYGYTF,TGTGCCAGCAGTGGACAGAACTATGGCTACACCTTC
TRBJ2-3,.,TRBV5-4,.,CASSLYRDLFTDTQYF,TGTGCCAGCAGTCTTTACAGGGATTTGTTCACAGATACGCAGTATTTT
TRBJ1-1,.,TRBV5-1,.,CASSLEGSLGGRTEAFF,TGCGCCAGCAGCTTGGAGGGGTCCCTCGGGGGAAGAACTGAAGCTTTCTTT
TRBJ1-2,.,TRBV12-3/TRBV12-4,.,CASREGGGYTF,TGTGCCAGCAGGGAAGGGGGAGGCTACACCTTC
TRBJ1-1,.,TRBV19,TRBD1,CASSTRDSEAFF,TGTGCCAGTAGTACCCGGGACAGTGAAGCTTTCTTT
TRBJ2-2,once,TRBV11-3,TRBD1,CASSPGQAQKTGELFF,TGTGCCAGCAGCCCTGGACAGGCCCAAAAGACCGGGGAGCTGTTTTTT
TRBJ1-6,.,TRBV5-6,.,CASSLEGSRDRYNSPLHF,TGTGCCAGCAGCTTGGAGGGTAGCAGGGATCGCTATAATTCACCCCTCCACTTT
TRBJ1-5,.,TRBV2,TRBD1,CASLDRGGNQPQHF,TGTGCCAGCCTAGACAGGGGTGGCAATCAGCCCCAGCATTTT
TRBJ1-4,.,TRBV7-6,.,CASSPRVGGANEKLFF,TGTGCCAGCAGCCCCCGGGTAGGGGGGGCTAATGAAAAACTGTTTTTT
TRBJ2-1,.,TRBV2,.,CASSAWGGPYNEQFF,TGTGCCAGCAGTGCATGGGGGGGGCCCTACAATGAGCAGTTCTTC
TRBJ1-2,.,TRBV9,.,CASSVGGVGSYGYTF,TGTGCCAGCAGCGTAGGAGGAGTTGGTTCCTATGGCTACACCTTC
TRBJ1-5,.,TRBV7-2,.,CASSDSSNQPQHF,TGTGCCAGCAGCGACAGTAGCAATCAGCCCCAGCATTTT